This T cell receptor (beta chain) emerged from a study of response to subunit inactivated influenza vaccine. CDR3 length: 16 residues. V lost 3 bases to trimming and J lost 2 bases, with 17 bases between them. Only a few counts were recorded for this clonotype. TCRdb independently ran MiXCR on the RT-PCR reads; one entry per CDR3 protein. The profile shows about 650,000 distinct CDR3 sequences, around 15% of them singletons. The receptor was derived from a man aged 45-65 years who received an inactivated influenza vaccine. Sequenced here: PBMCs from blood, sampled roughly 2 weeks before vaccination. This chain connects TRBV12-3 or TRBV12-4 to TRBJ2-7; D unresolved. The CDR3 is CASSFRTGNRAYEQYF. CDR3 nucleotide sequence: TGTGCCAGCAGTTTCCGGACGGGTAATAGAGCCTACGAGCAGTACTTC.